This T cell receptor (beta chain) was captured in a study of blood T cell repertoires in COVID-19. About the research overall: Sources were T cells, B-cell-depleted T cells, or PBMCs; the material itself was cDNA or gDNA.

This clone was recorded only once. This table comes from immunoSEQ multiplex PCR, and its TCRdb copy is limited to in-frame clones, with some not included. Of 80,000 to 90,000 clones in the sample, around nine tenths are singletons; the top ten hold over 5%. V shed 0 bases and J shed 7 bases, with 16 bases lying between them. There are 16 residues in the CDR3. From germline, CDR1 is MGHDK and CDR2 SYGVNS. The material sequenced was peripheral blood. This receptor was obtained from a middle-aged man with acute or convalescent COVID-19. The gene calls are TRBV25-1 and TRBJ2-1; D perhaps matches TRBD1 (6 bases). The CDR3 protein is CASSEYSGGALNEQFF. DNA for the CDR3: TGTGCCAGCAGTGAATATAGTGGGGGCGCGTTGAATGAGCAGTTCTTC.